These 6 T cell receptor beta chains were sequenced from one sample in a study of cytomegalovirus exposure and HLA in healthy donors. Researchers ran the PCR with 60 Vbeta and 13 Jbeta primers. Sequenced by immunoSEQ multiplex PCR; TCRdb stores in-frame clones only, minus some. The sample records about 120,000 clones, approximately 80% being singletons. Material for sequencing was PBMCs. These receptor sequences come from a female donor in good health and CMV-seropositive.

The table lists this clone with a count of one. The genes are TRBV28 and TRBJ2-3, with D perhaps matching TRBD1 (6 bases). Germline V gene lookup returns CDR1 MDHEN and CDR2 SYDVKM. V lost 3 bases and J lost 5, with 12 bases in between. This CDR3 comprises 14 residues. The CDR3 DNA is TGTGCCAGCAGTTTGGTCCAGGGGCTAGATACGCAGTATTTT. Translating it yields CASSLVQGLDTQYF.

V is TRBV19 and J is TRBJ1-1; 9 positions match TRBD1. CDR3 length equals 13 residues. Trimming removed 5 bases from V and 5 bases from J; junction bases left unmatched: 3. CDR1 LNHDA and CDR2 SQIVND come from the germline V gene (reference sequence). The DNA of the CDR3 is TGTGCCAGTAGTCGGGGACAGGGTACTGAAGCTTTCTTT. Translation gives CASSRGQGTEAFF.

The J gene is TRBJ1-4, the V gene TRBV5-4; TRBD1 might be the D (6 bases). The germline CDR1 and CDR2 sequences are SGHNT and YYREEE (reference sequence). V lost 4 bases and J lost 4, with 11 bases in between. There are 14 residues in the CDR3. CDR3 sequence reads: CASSLGTLNEKLFF. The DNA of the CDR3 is TGTGCCAGCAGCCTCGGGACACTTAATGAAAAACTGTTTTTT.

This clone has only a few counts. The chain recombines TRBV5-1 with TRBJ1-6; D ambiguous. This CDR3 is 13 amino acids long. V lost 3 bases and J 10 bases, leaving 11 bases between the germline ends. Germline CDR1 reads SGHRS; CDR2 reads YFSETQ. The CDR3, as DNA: TGCGCCAGCAGCTCGAACCTCCGGTCACCCCTCCACTTT. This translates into CASSSNLRSPLHF. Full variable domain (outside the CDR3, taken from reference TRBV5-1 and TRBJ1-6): KAGVTQTPRYLIKTRGQQVTLSCSPISGHRSVSWYQQTPGQGLQFLFEYFSETQRNKGNFPGRFSGRQFSNSRSEMNVSTLELGDSALYLCASSSNLRSPLHFGNGTRLTVT.

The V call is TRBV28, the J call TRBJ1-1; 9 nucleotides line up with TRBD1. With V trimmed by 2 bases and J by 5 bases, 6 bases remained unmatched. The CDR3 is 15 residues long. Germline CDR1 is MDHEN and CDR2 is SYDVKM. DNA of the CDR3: TGTGCCAGCAGTTTAGCGACAGGGGGATATACTGAAGCTTTCTTT. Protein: CASSLATGGYTEAFF.

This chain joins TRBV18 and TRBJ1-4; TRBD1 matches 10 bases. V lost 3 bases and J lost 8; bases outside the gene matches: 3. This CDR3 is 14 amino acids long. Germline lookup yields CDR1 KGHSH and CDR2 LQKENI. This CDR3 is CASSPGTGVEKLFF. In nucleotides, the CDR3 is TGTGCCAGCTCACCCGGGACAGGGGTGGAAAAACTGTTTTTT.